This T cell receptor beta chain appears in the sequencing data of a study of graft-versus-host responses after intestinal transplantation. The ends were cut back, 4 bases at V and 8 bases at J, with 20 bases in the middle. Germline V gene data show CDR1 as PRHDT and CDR2 as FYEKMQ (reference sequence). The CDR3 loop spans 16 amino acids. Points on this clone: The target antigen is unknown.

Repertoires were generated with immunoSEQ multiplex PCR, while TCRdb's copy carries only in-frame clones and drops some. The table includes 80,000 to 100,000 clones, 85% to 95% detected once. Whole-study results and caveats: In recipient marrow, GvH clones were found, and some appeared first in ileum or blood.

The chain employs TRBV13 and TRBJ2-2, with a tentative D call TRBD2 (5 bases). The sample here was unstimulated CD8+ T cells sorted from spleen or lymph node cells, taken before transplant. The receptor's source is a human donor who was the organ donor for an intestinal transplant. The CDR3 region has the DNA TGTGCCAGCAGCTCCCGGGAAGGGCGGCCAATAGGGGAGCTGTTTTTT. It specifies CASSSREGRPIGELFF.